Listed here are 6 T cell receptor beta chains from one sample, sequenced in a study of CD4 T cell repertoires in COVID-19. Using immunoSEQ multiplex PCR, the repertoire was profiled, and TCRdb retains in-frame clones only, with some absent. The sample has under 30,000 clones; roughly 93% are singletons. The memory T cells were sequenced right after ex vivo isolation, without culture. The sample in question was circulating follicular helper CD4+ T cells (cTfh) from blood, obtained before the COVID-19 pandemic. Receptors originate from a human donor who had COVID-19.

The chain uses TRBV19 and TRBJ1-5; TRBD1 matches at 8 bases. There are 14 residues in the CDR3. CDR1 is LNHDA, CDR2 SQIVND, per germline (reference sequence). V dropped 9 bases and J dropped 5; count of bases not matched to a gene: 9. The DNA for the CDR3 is TGTGCCAGCGCAGGCAGGGGGCCCGATCAGCCCCAGCATTTT. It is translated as CASAGRGPDQPQHF. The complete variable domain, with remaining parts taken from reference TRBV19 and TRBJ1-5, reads DGGITQSPKYLFRKEGQNVTLSCEQNLNHDAMYWYRQDPGQGLRLIYYSQIVNDFQKGDIAEGYSVSREKKESFPLTVTSAQKNPTAFYLCASAGRGPDQPQHFGDGTRLSIL.

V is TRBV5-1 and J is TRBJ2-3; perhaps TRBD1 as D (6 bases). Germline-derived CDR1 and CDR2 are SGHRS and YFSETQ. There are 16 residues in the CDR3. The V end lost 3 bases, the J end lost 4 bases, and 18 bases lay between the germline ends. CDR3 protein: CASSWQDSGPADTQYF. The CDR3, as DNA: TGCGCCAGCAGCTGGCAGGACAGCGGCCCCGCAGATACGCAGTATTTT.

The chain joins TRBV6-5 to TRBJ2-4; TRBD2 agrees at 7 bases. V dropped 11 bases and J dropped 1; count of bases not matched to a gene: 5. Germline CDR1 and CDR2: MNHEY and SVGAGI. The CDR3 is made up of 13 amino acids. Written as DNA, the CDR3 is TGTGCCGTCGGGGAGGGGGCCAAAAACATTCAGTACTTC. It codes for CAVGEGAKNIQYF.

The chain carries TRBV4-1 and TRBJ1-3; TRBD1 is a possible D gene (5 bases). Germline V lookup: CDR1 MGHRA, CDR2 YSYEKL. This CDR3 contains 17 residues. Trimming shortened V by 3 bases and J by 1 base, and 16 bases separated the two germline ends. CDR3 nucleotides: TGCGCCAGCAGCCAGGCACTACGACAGAGGTCTGGAAACACCATATATTTT. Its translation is CASSQALRQRSGNTIYF.

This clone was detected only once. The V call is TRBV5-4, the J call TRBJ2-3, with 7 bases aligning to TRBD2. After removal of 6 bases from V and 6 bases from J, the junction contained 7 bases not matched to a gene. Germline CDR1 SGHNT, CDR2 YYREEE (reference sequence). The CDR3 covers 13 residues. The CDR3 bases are TGTGCCAGCACCCTAAACGGGAGGGATACGCAGTATTTT. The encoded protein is CASTLNGRDTQYF.

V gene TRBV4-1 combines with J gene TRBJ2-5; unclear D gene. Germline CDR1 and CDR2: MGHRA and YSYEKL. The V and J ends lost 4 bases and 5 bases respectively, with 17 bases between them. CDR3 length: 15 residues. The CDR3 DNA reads TGCGCCAGCAGCCTCACCTCCCCTGCGCGTGAGACCCAGTACTTC. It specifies CASSLTSPARETQYF.